This T cell receptor beta chain was found in a study of post-analysis software for immune sequencing data. Unique molecular identifiers were present in the TCR beta cDNA libraries. TCRdb reanalysed the PCR reads using MiXCR and keeps one entry per CDR3 protein. Of about 540,000 distinct CDR3 sequences listed, less than 40% are singletons. Of note for this clonotype: The antigen remains unidentified.

Findings and caveats of the study: The five TRBV segments detected at higher frequency in patients than in controls included TRBV5-6, TRBV5-1 and TRBV20-1.

This CDR3 spans 15 amino acids. Trimming took off 1 base at V and 3 bases at J, with 10 bases between the two ends. Per germline, CDR1 SGHTA and CDR2 FQGNSA. The chain uses TRBV7-2 and TRBJ2-1, with D possibly TRBD1 on 5 matching bases. The clonotype comes from a girl between 2 and 17 years old with multiple sclerosis. Sequences were obtained from blood. CDR3: CASSLDGRDYNEQFF. The CDR3, as DNA: TGTGCCAGCAGCTTAGATGGCAGGGACTACAATGAGCAGTTCTTC. Variable domain in full (rest from reference TRBV7-2 and TRBJ2-1): GAGVSQSPSNKVTEKGKDVELRCDPISGHTALYWYRQSLGQGLEFLIYFQGNSAPDKSGLPSDRFSAERTGGSVSTLTIQRTQQEDSAVYLCASSLDGRDYNEQFFGPGTRLTVL.